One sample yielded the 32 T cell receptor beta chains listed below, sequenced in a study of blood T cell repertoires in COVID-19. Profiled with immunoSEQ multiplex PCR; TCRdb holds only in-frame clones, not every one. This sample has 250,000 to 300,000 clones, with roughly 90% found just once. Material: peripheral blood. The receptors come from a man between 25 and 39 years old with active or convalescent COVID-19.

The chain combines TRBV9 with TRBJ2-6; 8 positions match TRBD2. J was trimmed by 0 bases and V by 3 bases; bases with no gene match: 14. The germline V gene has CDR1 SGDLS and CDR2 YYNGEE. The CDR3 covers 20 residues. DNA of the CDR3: TGTGCCAGCAGCGCACTACGGGGGGGTCCGTCGTCCTCTGGGGCCAACGTCCTGACTTTC. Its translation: CASSALRGGPSSSGANVLTF. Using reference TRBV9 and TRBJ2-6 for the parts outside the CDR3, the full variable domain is DSGVTQTPKHLITATGQRVTLRCSPRSGDLSVYWYQQSLDQGLQFLIQYYNGEERAKGNILERFSAQQFPDLHSELNLSSLELGDSALYFCASSALRGGPSSSGANVLTFGAGSRLTVL.

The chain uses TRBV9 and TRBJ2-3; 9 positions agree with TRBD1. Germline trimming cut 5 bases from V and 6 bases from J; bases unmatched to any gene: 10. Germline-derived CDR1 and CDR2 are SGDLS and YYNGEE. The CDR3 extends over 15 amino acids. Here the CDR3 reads CASRPPTGGEDTQYF. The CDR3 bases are TGTGCCAGCAGACCCCCGACAGGGGGTGAGGATACGCAGTATTTT.

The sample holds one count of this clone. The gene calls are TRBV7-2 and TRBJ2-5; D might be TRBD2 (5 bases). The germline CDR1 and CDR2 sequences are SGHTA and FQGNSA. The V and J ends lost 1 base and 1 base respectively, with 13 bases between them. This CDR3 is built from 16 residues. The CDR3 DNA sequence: TGTGCCAGCAGCTTAGTCCGGGGAAGGGCCCAAGAGACCCAGTACTTC. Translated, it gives CASSLVRGRAQETQYF.

The CDR3 sequence: CASTGQGVNYGYTF. For the CDR3, the DNA is TGTGCCAGTACCGGACAGGGAGTCAACTATGGCTACACCTTC. The chain uses TRBV19 and TRBJ1-2, with 8 bases fitting TRBD1. There are 14 residues in the CDR3. Trimming removed 7 bases from V and 2 bases from J; junction bases left unmatched: 6. Germline V CDR1 and CDR2: LNHDA, SQIVND (reference sequence).

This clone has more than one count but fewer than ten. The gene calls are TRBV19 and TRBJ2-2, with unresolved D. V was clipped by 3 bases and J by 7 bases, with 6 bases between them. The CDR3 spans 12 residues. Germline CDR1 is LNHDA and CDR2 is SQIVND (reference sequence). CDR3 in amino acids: CASSMSIGELFF. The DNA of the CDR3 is TGTGCCAGTAGTATGAGCATCGGGGAGCTGTTTTTT.

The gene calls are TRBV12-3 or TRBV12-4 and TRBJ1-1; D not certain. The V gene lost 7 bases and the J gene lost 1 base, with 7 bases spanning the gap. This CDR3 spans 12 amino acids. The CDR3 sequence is CASTMWNTEAFF. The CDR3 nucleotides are TGTGCCAGCACCATGTGGAACACTGAAGCTTTCTTT.

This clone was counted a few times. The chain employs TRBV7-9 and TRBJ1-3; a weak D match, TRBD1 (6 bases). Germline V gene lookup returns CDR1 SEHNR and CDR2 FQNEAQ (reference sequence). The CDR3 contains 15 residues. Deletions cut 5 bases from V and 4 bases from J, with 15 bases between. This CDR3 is CASSPRSGAGNTIYF. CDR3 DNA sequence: TGTGCCAGCAGCCCTCGTTCAGGGGCAGGAAACACCATATATTTT.

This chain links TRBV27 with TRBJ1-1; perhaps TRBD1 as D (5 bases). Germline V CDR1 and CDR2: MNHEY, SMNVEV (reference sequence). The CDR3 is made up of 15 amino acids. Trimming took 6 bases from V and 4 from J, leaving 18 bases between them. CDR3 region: CASSAPTRGFTEAFF. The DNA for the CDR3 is TGTGCCAGCAGCGCGCCCACGCGGGGGTTCACTGAAGCTTTCTTT.

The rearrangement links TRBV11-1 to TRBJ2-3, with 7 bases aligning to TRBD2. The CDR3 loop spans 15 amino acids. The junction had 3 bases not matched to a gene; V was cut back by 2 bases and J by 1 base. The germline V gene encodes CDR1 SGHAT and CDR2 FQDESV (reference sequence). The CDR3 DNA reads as TGTGCCAGCAGCTTACTGGCGGGGGGCACAGATACGCAGTATTTT. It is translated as CASSLLAGGTDTQYF.

This chain's CDR3 is CSAPKAHEQYF. In DNA form, the CDR3 reads TGCAGTGCTCCCAAAGCGCACGAGCAGTACTTC. The rearrangement uses TRBV20-1 and TRBJ2-7, with unresolved D. Germline V gene data show CDR1 as DFQATT and CDR2 as SNEGSKA (reference sequence). With 5 bases removed from V and 5 bases from J, the gap between germline ends came to 10 bases. The CDR3 is made up of 11 amino acids.

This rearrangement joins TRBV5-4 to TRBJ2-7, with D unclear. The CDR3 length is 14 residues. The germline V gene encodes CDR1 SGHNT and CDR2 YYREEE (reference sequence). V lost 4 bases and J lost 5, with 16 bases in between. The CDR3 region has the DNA TGTGCCAGCAGCACCCTAAACAGTTACCACGAGCAGTACTTC. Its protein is CASSTLNSYHEQYF. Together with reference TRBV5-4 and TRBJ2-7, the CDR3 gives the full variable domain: ETGVTQSPTHLIKTRGQQVTLRCSSQSGHNTVSWYQQALGQGPQFIFQYYREEENGRGNFPPRFSGLQFPNYSSELNVNALELDDSALYLCASSTLNSYHEQYFGPGTRLTVT.

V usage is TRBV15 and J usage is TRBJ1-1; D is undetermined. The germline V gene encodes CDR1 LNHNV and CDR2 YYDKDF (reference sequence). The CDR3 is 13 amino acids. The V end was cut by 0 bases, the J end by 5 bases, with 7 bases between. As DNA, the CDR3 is TGTGCCACCAGCAGAGACAGCGGGACTGAAGCTTTCTTT. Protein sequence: CATSRDSGTEAFF.

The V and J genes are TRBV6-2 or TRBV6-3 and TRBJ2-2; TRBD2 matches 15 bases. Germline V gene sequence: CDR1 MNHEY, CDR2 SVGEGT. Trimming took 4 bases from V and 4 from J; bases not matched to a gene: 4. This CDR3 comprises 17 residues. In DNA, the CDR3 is TGTGCCAGCAGTTCCCGGACTAGCGGGGGGGTCACCGGGGAGCTGTTTTTT. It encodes CASSSRTSGGVTGELFF.

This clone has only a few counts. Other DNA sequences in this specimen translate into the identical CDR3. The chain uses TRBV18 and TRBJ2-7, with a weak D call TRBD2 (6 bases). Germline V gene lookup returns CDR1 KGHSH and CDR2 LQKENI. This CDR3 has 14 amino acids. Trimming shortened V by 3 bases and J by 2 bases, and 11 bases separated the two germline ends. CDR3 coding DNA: TGTGCCAGCTCACCTAGCGGTGGCGCCTACGAGCAGTACTTC. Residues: CASSPSGGAYEQYF.

The CDR3 DNA reads TGTGCCAGCAGTACAGGGTATAATTCACCCCTCCACTTT. This codes for CASSTGYNSPLHF. The chain joins TRBV6-6 to TRBJ1-6, with D tentatively TRBD1 (6 bases). Between the trimmed V and J ends, which lost 5 bases and 4 bases, there was a span of 6 bases. CDR3 length equals 13 residues. The germline gives CDR1 MNHNY, CDR2 SVGAGI (reference sequence).

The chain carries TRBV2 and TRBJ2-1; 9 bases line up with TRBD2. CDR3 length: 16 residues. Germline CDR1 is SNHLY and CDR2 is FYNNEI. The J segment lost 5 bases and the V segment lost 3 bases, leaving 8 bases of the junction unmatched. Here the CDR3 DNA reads TGTGCCAGCAGTGATCAGCTAGCGGGGTTGAACAATGAGCAGTTCTTC. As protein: CASSDQLAGLNNEQFF.

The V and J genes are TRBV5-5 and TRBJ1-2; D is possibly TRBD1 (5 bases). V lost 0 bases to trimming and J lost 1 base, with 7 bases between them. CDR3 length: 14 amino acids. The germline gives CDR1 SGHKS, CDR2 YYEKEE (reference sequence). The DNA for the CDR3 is TGTGCCAGCAGCTTGGGGCAGGGTAACTATGGCTACACCTTC. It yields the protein CASSLGQGNYGYTF.

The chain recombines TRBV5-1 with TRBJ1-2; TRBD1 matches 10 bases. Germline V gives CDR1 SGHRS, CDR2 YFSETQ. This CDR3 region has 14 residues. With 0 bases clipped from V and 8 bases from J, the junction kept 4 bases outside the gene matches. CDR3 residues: CASSLGQGAGGYTF. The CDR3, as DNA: TGCGCCAGCAGCTTGGGACAGGGGGCCGGAGGCTACACCTTC.

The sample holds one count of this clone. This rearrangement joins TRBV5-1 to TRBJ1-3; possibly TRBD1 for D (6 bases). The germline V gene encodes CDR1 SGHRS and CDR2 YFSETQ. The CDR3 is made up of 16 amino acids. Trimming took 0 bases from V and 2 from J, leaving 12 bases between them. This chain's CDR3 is CASSLAPGTTGNTIYF. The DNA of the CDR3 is TGCGCCAGCAGCTTGGCCCCCGGGACAACTGGAAACACCATATATTTT.

Written as DNA, the CDR3 is TGCGCCAGCAGCTTGAGGAATCCCAACGAAGAGCGTGAAAAACTGTTTTTT. It yields the protein CASSLRNPNEEREKLFF. The V call is TRBV5-1, the J call TRBJ1-4; D gene uncertain. The CDR3 totals 17 residues. The germline V gene has CDR1 SGHRS and CDR2 YFSETQ. V lost 1 base and J 7 bases, leaving 20 bases between the germline ends.

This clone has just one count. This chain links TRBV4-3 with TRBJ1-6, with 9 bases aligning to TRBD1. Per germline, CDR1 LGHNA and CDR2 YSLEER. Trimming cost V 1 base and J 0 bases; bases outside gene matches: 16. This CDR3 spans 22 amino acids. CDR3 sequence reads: CASSQVYGTGRGRDSYNSPLHF. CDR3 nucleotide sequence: TGCGCCAGCAGCCAAGTATACGGGACAGGGAGGGGAAGAGACTCCTATAATTCACCCCTCCACTTT.

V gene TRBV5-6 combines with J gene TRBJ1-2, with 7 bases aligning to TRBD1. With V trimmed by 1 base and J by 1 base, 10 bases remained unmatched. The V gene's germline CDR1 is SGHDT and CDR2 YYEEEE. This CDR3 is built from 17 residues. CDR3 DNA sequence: TGTGCCAGCAGCTTGTTGCGACAGGGACCCTTTAACTATGGCTACACCTTC. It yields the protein CASSLLRQGPFNYGYTF.

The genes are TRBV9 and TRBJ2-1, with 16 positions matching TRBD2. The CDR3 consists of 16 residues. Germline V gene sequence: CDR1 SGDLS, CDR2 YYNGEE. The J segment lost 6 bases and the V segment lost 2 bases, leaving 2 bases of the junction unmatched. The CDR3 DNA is TGTGCCAGCAGCGTGGGACTAGCGGGGGGGTTCAATGAGCAGTTCTTC. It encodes CASSVGLAGGFNEQFF.

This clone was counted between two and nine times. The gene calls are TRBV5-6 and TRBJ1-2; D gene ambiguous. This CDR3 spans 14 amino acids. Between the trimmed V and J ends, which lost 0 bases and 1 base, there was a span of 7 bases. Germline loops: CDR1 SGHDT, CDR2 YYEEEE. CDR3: CASSLVEHNYGYTF. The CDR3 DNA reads TGTGCCAGCAGCTTGGTCGAGCATAACTATGGCTACACCTTC.

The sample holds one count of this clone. Written as DNA, the CDR3 is TGTGCCAGGGGGGGGCGGAAAGAAGGGGAGCTGTTTTTT. This translates into CARGGRKEGELFF. The V gene is TRBV7-8, the J gene TRBJ2-2; D possibly corresponds to TRBD2 (7 bases). CDR1 and CDR2 (germline): SGHVS, FQNEAQ. V was pared by 9 bases and J by 8 bases, with 16 bases between. CDR3 length: 13 residues.

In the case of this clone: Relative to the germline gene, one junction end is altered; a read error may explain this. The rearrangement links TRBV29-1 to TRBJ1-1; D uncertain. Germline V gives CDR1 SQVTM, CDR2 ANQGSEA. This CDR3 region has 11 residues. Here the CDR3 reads CIVLVNTEAFF. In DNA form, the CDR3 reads TGCATCGTTCTCGTGAACACTGAAGCTTTCTTT.

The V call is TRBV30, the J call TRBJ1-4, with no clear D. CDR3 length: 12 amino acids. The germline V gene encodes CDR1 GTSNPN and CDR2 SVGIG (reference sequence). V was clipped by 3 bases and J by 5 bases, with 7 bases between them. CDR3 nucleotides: TGTGCCTGGAGGCGGAGAAATGAAAAACTGTTTTTT. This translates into CAWRRRNEKLFF. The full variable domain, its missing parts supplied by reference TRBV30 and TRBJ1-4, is SQTIHQWPATLVQPVGSPLSLECTVEGTSNPNLYWYRQAAGRGLQLLFYSVGIGQISSEVPQNLSASRPQDRQFILSSKKLLLSDSGFYLCAWRRRNEKLFFGSGTQLSVL.

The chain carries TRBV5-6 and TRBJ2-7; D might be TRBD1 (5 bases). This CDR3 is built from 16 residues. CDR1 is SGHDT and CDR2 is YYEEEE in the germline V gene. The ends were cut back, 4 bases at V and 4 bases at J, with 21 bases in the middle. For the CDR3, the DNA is TGTGCCAGCAGCGCTATGGCAGGGATATTGATATACGAGCAGTACTTC. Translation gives CASSAMAGILIYEQYF.

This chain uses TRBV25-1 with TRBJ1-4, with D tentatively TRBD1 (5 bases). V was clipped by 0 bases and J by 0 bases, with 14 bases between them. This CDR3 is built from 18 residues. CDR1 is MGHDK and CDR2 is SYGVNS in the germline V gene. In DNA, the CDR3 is TGTGCCAGCAGTGAATACTTTGGGGGACTCGCAACTAATGAAAAACTGTTTTTT. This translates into CASSEYFGGLATNEKLFF.

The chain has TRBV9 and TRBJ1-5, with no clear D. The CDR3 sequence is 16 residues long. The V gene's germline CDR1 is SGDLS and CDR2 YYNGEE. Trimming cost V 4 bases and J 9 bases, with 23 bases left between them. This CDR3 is CASSPSPGVGWGPQHF. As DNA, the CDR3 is TGTGCCAGCAGCCCTTCCCCCGGGGTGGGGTGGGGGCCCCAGCATTTT.

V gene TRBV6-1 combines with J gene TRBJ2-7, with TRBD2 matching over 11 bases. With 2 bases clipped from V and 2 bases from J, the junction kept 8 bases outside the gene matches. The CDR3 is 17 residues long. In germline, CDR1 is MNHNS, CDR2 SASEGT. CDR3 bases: TGTGCCAGCAGTGAACTCACGCTGACTAGCGGGGCCTACGAGCAGTACTTC. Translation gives CASSELTLTSGAYEQYF.

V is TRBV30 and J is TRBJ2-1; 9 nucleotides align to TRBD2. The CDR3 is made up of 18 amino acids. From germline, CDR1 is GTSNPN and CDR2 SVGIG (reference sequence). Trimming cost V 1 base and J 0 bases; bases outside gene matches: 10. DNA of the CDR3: TGTGCCTGGAGTGGGCTAGCGGGGAATCATAGCTCCTACAATGAGCAGTTCTTC. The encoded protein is CAWSGLAGNHSSYNEQFF.